These 16 T cell receptor beta chains came from one sample sequenced in a study of cytomegalovirus exposure and HLA in healthy donors. PCR involved 60 Vbeta and 13 Jbeta primers. Measured with immunoSEQ multiplex PCR; TCRdb has only the in-frame clones, and not every one. The data hold 90,000 to 130,000 clones, with around four fifths observed a single time. Material: PBMCs. The receptors come from a woman aged 60-70 years in good health and CMV-seropositive.

This rearrangement joins TRBV7-2 to TRBJ2-5; tentatively, D is TRBD2 (6 bases). Germline V gene lookup returns CDR1 SGHTA and CDR2 FQGNSA. This CDR3 region has 14 residues. The germline V and J ends were trimmed by 7 bases and 1 base, with 13 bases remaining between them. CDR3 region: CASNLMGGQETQYF. The CDR3 nucleotides read TGTGCCAGCAATCTAATGGGGGGCCAAGAGACCCAGTACTTC.

This clone was counted once. J is TRBJ2-7 and V is TRBV28; 8 bases fit TRBD1. The germline V gene encodes CDR1 MDHEN and CDR2 SYDVKM. J lost 3 bases, V lost 5 bases, and 9 bases had no gene match. The CDR3 runs 15 residues. CDR3 in amino acids: CASSGARTGHYEQYF. Written as DNA, the CDR3 is TGTGCCAGCAGTGGGGCCCGGACAGGGCACTACGAGCAGTACTTC.

The V call is TRBV6-1, the J call TRBJ1-3, with D unresolved. The germline gives CDR1 MNHNS, CDR2 SASEGT. The CDR3 is made up of 14 amino acids. V lost 5 bases to trimming and J lost 4 bases, with 12 bases between them. This CDR3 is CASSPRQAGNTIYF. The CDR3 DNA reads as TGTGCCAGCAGTCCCCGTCAAGCCGGAAACACCATATATTTT.

The V and J genes are TRBV6-6 and TRBJ1-1; 11 bases are shared with TRBD1. Germline loops: CDR1 MNHNY, CDR2 SVGAGI (reference sequence). This CDR3 has 15 amino acids. V lost 7 bases to trimming and J lost 3 bases; unmatched junction nucleotides: 7. DNA of the CDR3: TGTGCCAGCAAAGCCGGGACAGGGGGAGACACTGAAGCTTTCTTT. It is translated as CASKAGTGGDTEAFF.

The chain uses TRBV18 and TRBJ1-4; D may be TRBD1 (6 bases). The germline V and J ends were trimmed by 6 bases and 4 bases, with 15 bases remaining between them. Germline CDR1 and CDR2: KGHSH and LQKENI. This CDR3 spans 15 amino acids. The CDR3 sequence: CASSPNTGINEKLFF. The CDR3 nucleotides read TGTGCCAGCTCGCCTAATACAGGGATTAATGAAAAACTGTTTTTT.

The gene calls are TRBV18 and TRBJ2-1; D might be TRBD1 (6 bases). This CDR3 contains 16 residues. V lost 4 bases, J lost 2 bases, and 15 bases lay in between. Germline V lookup: CDR1 KGHSH, CDR2 LQKENI. The CDR3 DNA is TGTGCCAGCTCACTTACAGGGATAGCAACCTACAATGAGCAGTTCTTC. As protein: CASSLTGIATYNEQFF.

This clone appeared a single time. The chain combines TRBV7-9 with TRBJ2-5; D unclear. Looked up from germline, CDR1 is SEHNR and CDR2 is FQNEAQ (reference sequence). The length of the CDR3 is 14 residues. The V gene lost 1 base and the J gene lost 1 base, with 7 bases spanning the gap. The CDR3 is CASSLERLQETQYF. The CDR3 DNA is TGTGCCAGCAGCTTAGAGAGACTCCAAGAGACCCAGTACTTC. Full variable domain (rest looked up from reference TRBV7-9 and TRBJ2-5): DTGVSQNPRHKITKRGQNVTFRCDPISEHNRLYWYRQTLGQGPEFLTYFQNEAQLEKSRLLSDRFSAERPKGSFSTLEIQRTEQGDSAMYLCASSLERLQETQYFGPGTRLLVL.

V is TRBV5-1 and J is TRBJ2-3; D uncertain. Germline V lookup: CDR1 SGHRS, CDR2 YFSETQ. The CDR3 is 14 amino acids. V was pared by 0 bases and J by 1 base, with 6 bases between. The CDR3 DNA reads TGCGCCAGCAGCTTGGTGACTGGCACAGATACGCAGTATTTT. Protein: CASSLVTGTDTQYF. Combining the CDR3 with reference TRBV5-1 and TRBJ2-3 gives the whole variable domain KAGVTQTPRYLIKTRGQQVTLSCSPISGHRSVSWYQQTPGQGLQFLFEYFSETQRNKGNFPGRFSGRQFSNSRSEMNVSTLELGDSALYLCASSLVTGTDTQYFGPGTRLTVL.

The genes are TRBV25-1 and TRBJ1-2, with a weak D call TRBD1 (6 bases). The ends were cut back, 3 bases at V and 0 bases at J, with 11 bases in the middle. In germline, CDR1 is MGHDK, CDR2 SYGVNS. The CDR3 covers 15 residues. CDR3 sequence (DNA): TGTGCCAGCAGTGATCCGGACAGAGCTAACTATGGCTACACCTTC. Protein sequence: CASSDPDRANYGYTF.

The chain is built from TRBV19 and TRBJ1-1; D is possibly TRBD1 (5 bases). CDR1 LNHDA and CDR2 SQIVND come from the germline V gene (reference sequence). Between the trimmed V and J ends, which lost 2 bases and 3 bases, there was a span of 13 bases. The CDR3 runs 15 residues. CDR3 in DNA: TGTGCCAGTAGTATAAGGAGCAGGGTCGACACTGAAGCTTTCTTT. Protein sequence: CASSIRSRVDTEAFF.

V and J are TRBV28 and TRBJ1-1, with 9 bases fitting TRBD1. This CDR3 is 15 amino acids long. CDR1 MDHEN and CDR2 SYDVKM come from the germline V gene. The junction had 8 bases not matched to a gene; V was cut back by 5 bases and J by 4 bases. CDR3 region: CASSPSQGAGTEAFF. CDR3 nucleotide sequence: TGTGCCAGCAGTCCCTCACAGGGGGCCGGCACTGAAGCTTTCTTT.

This chain connects TRBV6-6 to TRBJ2-7; 10 positions agree with TRBD2. The CDR3 contains 16 residues. The germline CDR1 and CDR2 sequences are MNHNY and SVGAGI (reference sequence). The ends lost 5 bases at V and 0 bases at J; junction bases unmatched: 7. The CDR3, as DNA: TGTGCCAGCAGTACAAATCTAGCGGGAGTCTCCTACGAGCAGTACTTC. Translation: CASSTNLAGVSYEQYF.

This clone was detected a few times. This chain connects TRBV5-1 to TRBJ2-7; 7 bases line up with TRBD2. Germline V CDR1 and CDR2: SGHRS, YFSETQ. Unmatched junction bases numbered 17, after V lost 4 bases and J lost 1 base. The CDR3 runs to 18 residues. The CDR3 protein is CASSKPADHGGSSYEQYF. The CDR3 bases are TGCGCCAGCAGCAAACCCGCCGACCACGGCGGGAGTTCCTACGAGCAGTACTTC.

This chain uses TRBV23-1 with TRBJ2-2; 7 nucleotides align to TRBD1. TRBV23-1 is an ORF; its function is uncertain. CDR3 length: 16 residues. The ends lost 4 bases at V and 1 base at J; junction bases unmatched: 6. The CDR3 DNA follows: TGCGCCAGCAGTCCCTCTAGGACAGGGAACACCGGGGAGCTGTTTTTT. Translation gives CASSPSRTGNTGELFF.

In this sample, this clone turned up a few times. The chain carries TRBV9 and TRBJ2-2; no clear D gene. Trimming cost V 0 bases and J 2 bases, with 11 bases left between them. The CDR3 extends over 16 amino acids. In germline, CDR1 is SGDLS, CDR2 YYNGEE. The CDR3 DNA sequence: TGTGCCAGCAGCGTAGGGATAGCAGAAAACACCGGGGAGCTGTTTTTT. Amino acid sequence: CASSVGIAENTGELFF.

This rearrangement joins TRBV5-1 to TRBJ2-3; 9 bases fit TRBD1. The CDR3 sequence is 15 residues long. After removal of 0 bases from V and 3 bases from J, the junction contained 2 bases not matched to a gene. CDR1 SGHRS and CDR2 YFSETQ come from the germline V gene. CDR3 residues: CASSLGDRATDTQYF. The CDR3 nucleotides are TGCGCCAGCAGCTTGGGGGACAGGGCTACAGATACGCAGTATTTT.